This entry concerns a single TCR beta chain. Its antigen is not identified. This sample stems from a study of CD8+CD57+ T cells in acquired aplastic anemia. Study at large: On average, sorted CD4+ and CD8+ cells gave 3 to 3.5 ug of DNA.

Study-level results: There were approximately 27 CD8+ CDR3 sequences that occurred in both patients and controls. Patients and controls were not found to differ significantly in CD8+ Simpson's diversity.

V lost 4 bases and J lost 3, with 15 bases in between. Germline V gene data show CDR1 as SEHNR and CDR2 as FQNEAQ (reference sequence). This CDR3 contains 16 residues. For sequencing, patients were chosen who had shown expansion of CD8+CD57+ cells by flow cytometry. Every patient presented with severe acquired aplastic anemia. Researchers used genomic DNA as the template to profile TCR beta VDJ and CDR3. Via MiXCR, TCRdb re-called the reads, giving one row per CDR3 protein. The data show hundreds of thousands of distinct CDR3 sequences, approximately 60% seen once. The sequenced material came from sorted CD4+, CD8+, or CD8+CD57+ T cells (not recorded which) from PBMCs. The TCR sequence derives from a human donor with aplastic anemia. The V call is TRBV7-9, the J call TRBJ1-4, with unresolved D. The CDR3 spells CASSSPIGQPNEKLFF. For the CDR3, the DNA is TGTGCCAGCAGCTCTCCTATCGGGCAGCCTAATGAAAAACTGTTTTTT.